The sequence of this T cell receptor (beta chain) was determined in a study of T cell changes during pregnancy in multiple sclerosis. Repertoires were generated with immunoSEQ multiplex PCR, while TCRdb's copy carries only in-frame clones and drops some. The sample consists of 75,000 to 100,000 clones, about 90% of them appearing once. On this clone itself: No DNA is shown, since the ends of the CDR3 on it are uncertain; the CDR3 is the one TCRdb lists.

19 amino acids form the CDR3, both terminal residues included. The sequence was collected from a female donor in good health, enrolled as a control in a pregnancy study. This rearrangement joins TRBV21-1 to TRBJ2-7; the listed D gene, TRBD2, was not tested against the DNA. TRBV21-1 is assigned pseudogene status. The source material was peripheral blood, sampled after pregnancy. The chain's CDR3 is CASSKYRCGGPGGKYEQYF.